This T cell receptor (beta chain) was recovered during a study of blood T cell repertoires in COVID-19. Overall study: Acute-phase and convalescent COVID-19 samples originated in the United States, Italy and Spain.

CDR3 length: 13 amino acids. Germline loops: CDR1 SQVTM, CDR2 ANQGSEA. Trimming took off 0 bases at V and 7 bases at J, with 10 bases between the two ends. In the authors' workflow: Estimates of nucleated cell counts were drawn from the amplification of reference gene primers. Repertoires were generated with immunoSEQ multiplex PCR, while TCRdb's copy carries only in-frame clones and drops some. V and J calls and clone size come straight from that table; D and trimming were deduced from the DNA. The table includes about 300,000 clones, around 87% detected once. The chain couples TRBV29-1 to TRBJ1-5; no firm D call. The sequence came from a man in his 70s with acute or convalescent COVID-19. Material: peripheral blood. The CDR3 reads CSVEERGGQPQHF. Written as DNA, the CDR3 is TGCAGCGTTGAAGAAAGAGGCGGCCAGCCCCAGCATTTT.